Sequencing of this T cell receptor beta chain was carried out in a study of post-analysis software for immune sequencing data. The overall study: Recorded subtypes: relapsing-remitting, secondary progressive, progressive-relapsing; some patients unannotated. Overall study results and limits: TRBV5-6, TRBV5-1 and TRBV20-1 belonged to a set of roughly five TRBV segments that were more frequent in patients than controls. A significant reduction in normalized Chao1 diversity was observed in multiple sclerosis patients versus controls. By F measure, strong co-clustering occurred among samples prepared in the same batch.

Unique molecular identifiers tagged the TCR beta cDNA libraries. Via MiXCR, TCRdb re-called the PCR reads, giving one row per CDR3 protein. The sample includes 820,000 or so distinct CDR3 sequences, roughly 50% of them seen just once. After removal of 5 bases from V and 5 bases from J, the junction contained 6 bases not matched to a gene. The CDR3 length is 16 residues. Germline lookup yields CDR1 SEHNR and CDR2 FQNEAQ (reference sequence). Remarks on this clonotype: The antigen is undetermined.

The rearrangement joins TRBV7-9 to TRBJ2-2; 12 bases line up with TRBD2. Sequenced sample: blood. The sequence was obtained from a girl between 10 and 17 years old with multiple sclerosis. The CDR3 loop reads CASSARTSGKTGELFF. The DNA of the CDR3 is TGTGCCAGCAGCGCGCGGACTAGCGGGAAAACCGGGGAGCTGTTTTTT.